This T cell receptor beta chain was sequenced during a study of blood T cells in healthy people across ages. A second about 7 to 11 cycle PCR used barcoded and J-beta primers. TCRdb itself ran the 5' RACE reads through MiXCR, one entry per CDR3 protein. The table includes approximately 850,000 distinct CDR3 sequences, around two fifths detected once. This clonotype was obtained from a man between 60 and 70 years old in good health. Input material: blood.

The CDR3 DNA reads as TGTGCCAGCAGCGTAGCCGGTTTCTTT. Protein: CASSVAGFF. This chain uses TRBV9 with TRBJ1-1; D ambiguous. Germline V gives CDR1 SGDLS, CDR2 YYNGEE. CDR3 size: 9 residues. Between the trimmed V and J ends, which lost 0 bases and 13 bases, there was a span of 4 bases.